Listed here are 27 T cell receptor beta chains from one sample, sequenced in a study of T cells in localized non-small cell lung cancer. TCRdb's copy holds only in-frame clones and misses some; the assay was immunoSEQ multiplex PCR. The sample records about 27,000 clones, approximately 86% being singletons. Sequencing used peripheral blood, obtained before any cancer treatment. The receptors come from an older female donor with stage II squamous cell lung carcinoma.

This chain connects TRBV28 to TRBJ2-6; no definite D call. With 11 bases removed from V and 0 bases from J, the gap between germline ends came to 5 bases. CDR1 and CDR2 from the germline V gene are MDHEN and SYDVKM. This CDR3 has 12 residues. In nucleotides, the CDR3 is TGTGCCGCCAGCTCTGGGGCCAACGTCCTGACTTTC. Residues: CAASSGANVLTF.

The chain has TRBV30 and TRBJ2-3; D tentatively fits TRBD1 or TRBD2 (5 bases each). Germline V gene lookup returns CDR1 GTSNPN and CDR2 SVGIG (reference sequence). CDR3 size: 13 residues. Deletions cut 4 bases from V and 7 bases from J, with 15 bases between. The CDR3 DNA reads TGTGCCTGGACTTCCGGGACCTTGAATACGCAGTATTTT. It encodes CAWTSGTLNTQYF.

The rearrangement joins TRBV15 to TRBJ1-5, with 10 nucleotides matching TRBD1. CDR1 and CDR2 from the germline V gene are LNHNV and YYDKDF (reference sequence). This CDR3 spans 15 amino acids. V shed 8 bases and J 0 bases; nucleotides not matched to a gene: 4. CDR3 in amino acids: CATAGTGDSNQPQHF. The CDR3 DNA is TGTGCCACCGCAGGGACAGGGGATAGCAATCAGCCCCAGCATTTT.

The genes are TRBV5-1 and TRBJ2-3, with TRBD2 as a possible D gene (5 bases). V lost 1 base, J lost 2 bases, and 11 bases lay in between. Germline assignment: CDR1 SGHRS and CDR2 YFSETQ. The CDR3 length is 15 residues. DNA for the CDR3: TGCGCCAGCAGCTTGTCCGGGGTCGACACAGATACGCAGTATTTT. Translated: CASSLSGVDTDTQYF.

V usage is TRBV9 and J usage is TRBJ2-2, with 10 bases aligning to TRBD1. The CDR3 is made up of 15 amino acids. The trim removed 4 bases at V and 4 bases at J, leaving 4 bases unmatched. Per germline, CDR1 SGDLS and CDR2 YYNGEE. The CDR3 DNA is TGTGCCAGCAGCTTTCGGACAGGGGGCACCGGGGAGCTGTTTTTT. Protein: CASSFRTGGTGELFF. Filled out from reference TRBV9 and TRBJ2-2, the complete variable domain reads DSGVTQTPKHLITATGQRVTLRCSPRSGDLSVYWYQQSLDQGLQFLIQYYNGEERAKGNILERFSAQQFPDLHSELNLSSLELGDSALYFCASSFRTGGTGELFFGEGSRLTVL.

The chain employs TRBV15 and TRBJ1-5; D not resolved. Germline lookup yields CDR1 LNHNV and CDR2 YYDKDF (reference sequence). V dropped 1 base and J dropped 2 bases, with 12 bases sitting between them. The CDR3 is 16 amino acids. CDR3 region: CATSRGVGLGNQPQHF. The DNA of the CDR3 is TGTGCCACCAGCAGAGGAGTCGGGCTCGGCAATCAGCCCCAGCATTTT. Complete variable domain (other parts from reference TRBV15 and TRBJ1-5): DAMVIQNPRYQVTQFGKPVTLSCSQTLNHNVMYWYQQKSSQAPKLLFHYYDKDFNNEADTPDNFQSRRPNTSFCFLDIRSPGLGDTAMYLCATSRGVGLGNQPQHFGDGTRLSIL.

V and J are TRBV29-1 and TRBJ2-1; TRBD2 matches 8 bases. J gave up 7 bases and V 7 bases, and 6 bases lay outside the gene matches. This CDR3 comprises 12 residues. Germline V gives CDR1 SQVTM, CDR2 ANQGSEA. The chain's CDR3 is CSGGSGANEQFF. Written as DNA, the CDR3 is TGCAGCGGCGGTAGCGGGGCAAATGAGCAGTTCTTC.

The CDR3 nucleotides are TGTGCCAGCAGCTTAGACTTAGGACCTTTTGGCTACACCTTC. It codes for CASSLDLGPFGYTF. This chain uses TRBV7-6 with TRBJ1-2; D is unresolved. From germline, CDR1 is SGHVS and CDR2 FNYEAQ. With 1 base removed from V and 7 bases from J, the gap between germline ends came to 13 bases. This CDR3 spans 14 amino acids.

The chain is built from TRBV5-1 and TRBJ2-3; D uncertain. In germline, CDR1 is SGHRS, CDR2 YFSETQ. The length of the CDR3 is 14 residues. V dropped 3 bases and J dropped 6 bases, with 14 bases sitting between them. CDR3 amino acids: CASSSDPDVDTQYF. The DNA of the CDR3 is TGCGCCAGCAGCTCGGACCCCGATGTGGATACGCAGTATTTT.

The chain uses TRBV10-2 and TRBJ1-1, with 7 bases that match TRBD1. Looked up from germline, CDR1 is WSHSY and CDR2 is SAAADI. V lost 6 bases, J lost 0 bases, and 4 bases stayed unmatched. This CDR3 has 14 amino acids. CDR3 sequence: CASSVTGLNTEAFF. CDR3 sequence (DNA): TGCGCCAGCAGCGTGACAGGGTTGAACACTGAAGCTTTCTTT.

The chain links TRBV5-1 to TRBJ1-6, with 8 nucleotides matching TRBD1. The CDR3 extends over 14 amino acids. Germline V lookup: CDR1 SGHRS, CDR2 YFSETQ. The ends lost 3 bases at V and 10 bases at J; junction bases unmatched: 6. The CDR3 sequence is CASSSDREGSPLHF. CDR3 nucleotides: TGCGCCAGCAGCTCGGACAGGGAGGGGTCACCCCTCCACTTT.

The chain is built from TRBV5-1 and TRBJ2-2; 7 bases align to TRBD1. The CDR3 has 16 amino acids. Germline assignment: CDR1 SGHRS and CDR2 YFSETQ. J gave up 2 bases and V 3 bases, and 7 bases lay outside the gene matches. The CDR3 spells CASSYGQASNTGELFF. CDR3 bases: TGCGCCAGCAGCTACGGACAGGCCTCCAACACCGGGGAGCTGTTTTTT.

The V call is TRBV18, the J call TRBJ1-5; 7 bases are shared with TRBD1. Germline V gives CDR1 KGHSH, CDR2 LQKENI. The trim removed 3 bases at V and 5 bases at J, leaving 7 bases unmatched. This CDR3 has 15 amino acids. The CDR3 reads CASSPRDSGDQPQHF. The CDR3 DNA follows: TGTGCCAGCTCACCCCGGGACAGTGGAGATCAGCCCCAGCATTTT.

This clone was observed once. The J gene is TRBJ1-1, the V gene TRBV28, with TRBD1 as a possible D gene (5 bases). CDR3 length equals 17 residues. Germline values: CDR1 MDHEN, CDR2 SYDVKM. V lost 4 bases to trimming and J lost 1 base, with 19 bases between them. CDR3 sequence: CASSYPAGGGENTEAFF. CDR3 bases: TGTGCCAGCAGTTACCCCGCCGGCGGAGGGGAGAACACTGAAGCTTTCTTT.

The chain joins TRBV18 to TRBJ1-2; 7 positions agree with TRBD1. This CDR3 comprises 14 residues. V lost 0 bases to trimming and J lost 6 bases; unmatched junction nucleotides: 4. CDR1 and CDR2 from the germline V gene are KGHSH and LQKENI. The CDR3 bases are TGTGCCAGCTCACCACCGATGCAGGGGGATGGCTACACCTTC. Translation: CASSPPMQGDGYTF.

The chain has TRBV7-2 and TRBJ2-7, with a possible D match to TRBD2 (5 bases). This CDR3 is built from 16 residues. Germline V lookup: CDR1 SGHTA, CDR2 FQGNSA. The ends were cut back, 0 bases at V and 2 bases at J, with 14 bases in the middle. The CDR3 spells CASSLAVGGLTYEQYF. In DNA, the CDR3 is TGTGCCAGCAGCTTAGCGGTTGGCGGGCTCACCTACGAGCAGTACTTC.

The rearrangement uses TRBV1 and TRBJ2-2. TRBV1 counts as a pseudogene. The CDR3 extends over 17 amino acids. The CDR3 nucleotides are TGCACCAGCAGCCGGGGGGCGAGCAGCCCGGGAACCGGGGAGCTGTTTTTT. Its protein is CTSSRGASSPGTGELFF.

V usage is TRBV28 and J usage is TRBJ1-6; 12 positions agree with TRBD1. There are 15 residues in the CDR3. CDR1 and CDR2 from the germline V gene are MDHEN and SYDVKM. V lost 6 bases, J lost 12 bases, and 9 bases stayed unmatched. CDR3 DNA: TGTGCCAGCAGACCGGGACAGGGGGCGTTAAAACCCCTCCACTTT. Its protein is CASRPGQGALKPLHF.

There are a few counts of this clone. The chain has TRBV6-1 and TRBJ1-5; D gene uncertain. CDR1 is MNHNS and CDR2 is SASEGT in the germline V gene. The CDR3 is 15 residues long. V lost 6 bases and J lost 0, with 12 bases in between. Written as DNA, the CDR3 is TGTGCCAGCAGGGTAAGCGGGGATAGCAATCAGCCCCAGCATTTT. It is translated as CASRVSGDSNQPQHF.

The chain uses TRBV19 and TRBJ2-5, with 8 bases identical to TRBD2. This CDR3 region has 16 residues. Germline CDR1 is LNHDA and CDR2 is SQIVND (reference sequence). Trimming took 5 bases from V and 0 from J; bases not matched to a gene: 8. CDR3 nucleotide sequence: TGTGCCAGTAGTTTTACTAGCGGAACCTACCAAGAGACCCAGTACTTC. As protein: CASSFTSGTYQETQYF.

This clone was seen only a few times. The chain carries TRBV30 and TRBJ2-7; D may match TRBD1 or TRBD2 (5 bases each). Deletions cut 5 bases from V and 2 bases from J, with 10 bases between. Per the germline V gene, CDR1 is GTSNPN and CDR2 is SVGIG (reference sequence). This CDR3 spans 12 amino acids. CDR3 bases: TGTGCCTGGGACAGTAGCGCCTACGAGCAGTACTTC. Its protein product is CAWDSSAYEQYF.

The rearrangement joins TRBV2 to TRBJ2-1, with TRBD1 identical over 7 bases. This CDR3 contains 16 residues. Per germline, CDR1 SNHLY and CDR2 FYNNEI. Trimming at V came to 2 bases and at J to 4 bases, leaving 8 bases not matched to a gene. CDR3 region: CASSERGQVLYNEQFF. CDR3 sequence (DNA): TGTGCCAGCAGTGAACGCGGACAGGTCCTTTACAATGAGCAGTTCTTC.

The J gene is TRBJ1-5, the V gene TRBV6-1; no clear D gene. Germline lookup yields CDR1 MNHNS and CDR2 SASEGT. This CDR3 spans 16 amino acids. V lost 4 bases and J 6 bases, leaving 19 bases between the germline ends. CDR3 in amino acids: CASSANHWDTGQPQHF. DNA of the CDR3: TGTGCCAGCAGTGCAAACCATTGGGATACCGGTCAGCCCCAGCATTTT.

The J gene is TRBJ1-1, the V gene TRBV7-8, with 7 positions matching TRBD1. The J segment lost 3 bases and the V segment lost 4 bases, leaving 8 bases of the junction unmatched. Germline CDR1 SGHVS, CDR2 FQNEAQ. This CDR3 has 15 residues. The CDR3 reads CASSSYRGSDTEAFF. The CDR3 DNA follows: TGTGCCAGCAGCTCCTACAGGGGTTCGGACACTGAAGCTTTCTTT.

The chain couples TRBV11-3 to TRBJ2-3, with 9 nucleotides matching TRBD1. V gave up 1 base and J gave up 4 bases; unmatched junction bases: 6. Germline V lookup: CDR1 SGHNT, CDR2 YENEEA. The CDR3 consists of 16 residues. CDR3 DNA sequence: TGTGCCAGCAGCTTAGGCCGGGACAGGGACTCAGATACGCAGTATTTT. The encoded protein is CASSLGRDRDSDTQYF.

V usage is TRBV6-5 and J usage is TRBJ2-7; 8 bases fit TRBD1. The V gene's germline CDR1 is MNHEY and CDR2 SVGAGI. The J segment lost 0 bases and the V segment lost 6 bases, leaving 7 bases of the junction unmatched. CDR3 length equals 15 residues. In DNA, the CDR3 is TGTGCCAGCAGGAGGGACAGGTCCAGCTCCTACGAGCAGTACTTC. Translated, it gives CASRRDRSSSYEQYF.

The chain joins TRBV10-3 to TRBJ1-3; perhaps TRBD1 as D (5 bases). The germline V and J ends were trimmed by 8 bases and 0 bases, with 11 bases remaining between them. This CDR3 is built from 14 residues. Germline assignment: CDR1 ENHRY and CDR2 SYGVKD. Here the CDR3 DNA reads TGTGCCATCCGGGGCGGCTACTCTGGAAACACCATATATTTT. This gives the protein CAIRGGYSGNTIYF.